This T cell receptor (beta chain) was obtained from a study of blood T cell repertoires in COVID-19. The table lists this clone with a few counts. The protocol was immunoSEQ multiplex PCR, while the TCRdb copy is restricted to in-frame clones and leaves out a portion. The table has about 180,000 clones, around 80% seen once. Germline values: CDR1 PRHDT, CDR2 FYEKMQ (reference sequence). CDR3 size: 18 residues. Trimming removed 5 bases at V and 3 bases at J, with 25 bases between. The clonotype originates from a woman aged 80 or over with COVID-19, enrolled during active disease. Sequencing used peripheral blood. The chain recombines TRBV13 with TRBJ1-1; maybe TRBD1 (5 bases). CDR3 protein: CASSLRPLGARGDTEAFF. The CDR3 bases are TGTGCCAGCAGCCTGCGACCGTTAGGGGCGCGAGGAGACACTGAAGCTTTCTTT.